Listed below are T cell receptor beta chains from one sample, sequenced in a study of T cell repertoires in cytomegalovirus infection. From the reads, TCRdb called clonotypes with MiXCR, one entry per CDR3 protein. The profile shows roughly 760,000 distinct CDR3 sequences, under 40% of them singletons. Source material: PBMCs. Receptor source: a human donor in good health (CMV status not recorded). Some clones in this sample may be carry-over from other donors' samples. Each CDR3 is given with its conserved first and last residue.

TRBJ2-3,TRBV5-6,CASSLALGMLPTDTQYF
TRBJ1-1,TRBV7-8,CASSSLTGGQRTEAFF
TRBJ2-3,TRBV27,CASSPIGTLVSTDTQYF
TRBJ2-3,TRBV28,CASSLELAGGPGEVTQYF
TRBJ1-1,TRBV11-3,CASSLFRGDTEAFF
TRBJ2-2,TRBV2,CASSEFLTLNTGELFF
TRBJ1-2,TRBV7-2,CASSPHPTGGKFYGYTF
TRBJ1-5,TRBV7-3,CASSADGDQPQHF
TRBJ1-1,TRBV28,CASSAGVYTEAFF
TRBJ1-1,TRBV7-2,CASSFAGTLNTEAFF
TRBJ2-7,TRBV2,CARKGGDVYEQYF
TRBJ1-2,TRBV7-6,CASSLGGLEGYPF
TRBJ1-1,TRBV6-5,CASKGLQTGRTEAFF
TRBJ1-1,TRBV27,CASSLNGAWNTEAFF
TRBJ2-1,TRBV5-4,CASSPDRGRVNEQFF
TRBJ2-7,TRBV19,CASSMAQGTYEQYF
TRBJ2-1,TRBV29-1,CSVEPGTSSYNEQFF
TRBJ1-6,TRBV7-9,CASSWGSPGDPNSPLHF
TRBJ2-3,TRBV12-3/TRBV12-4,CARISGTSGIGADTQYF
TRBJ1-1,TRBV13,CASSRRQSNTEAFF
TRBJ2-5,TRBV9,CASSVEAGHQETQYF
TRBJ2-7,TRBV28,CASSGQGREQYF
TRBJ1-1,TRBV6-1,CASSPSLTAPTEAFF
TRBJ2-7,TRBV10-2,CASSERGQGYEQYF
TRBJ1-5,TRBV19,CASSPSGTAFLYSNQPQHF
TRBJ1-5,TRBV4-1,CASSQDIRQPQHF
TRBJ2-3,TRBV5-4,CASSSMVRPDTQYF
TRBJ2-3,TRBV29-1,CSVDASDTSYF
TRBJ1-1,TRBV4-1,CASSLTQGEEAFF
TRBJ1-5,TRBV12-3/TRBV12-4,CASIAGGGQPQHF
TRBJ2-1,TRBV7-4,CASSPRTGGLGGEQFF
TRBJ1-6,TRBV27,CASSLGQGATPLHF
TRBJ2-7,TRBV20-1,CSAPPRAAKPSFEQYF
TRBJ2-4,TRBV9,CASSPGTPSPLAKNIQYF
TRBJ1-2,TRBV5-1,CASSTLTGGAKNYGYTF
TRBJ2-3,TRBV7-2,CASSLGIMGDTQYF
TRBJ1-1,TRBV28,CASSLSAGSSEAFF
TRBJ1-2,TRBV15,CATSRDQGFDGYTF
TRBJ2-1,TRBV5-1,CASSSGGGAMTPYNEQFF
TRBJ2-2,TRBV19,CASSVSSGRAWTGELFF
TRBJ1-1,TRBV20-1,CSASPGGTEAFF
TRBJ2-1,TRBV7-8,CASSFAGTGRDEQFF
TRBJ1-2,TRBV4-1,CASSLVDGNNYGYTF
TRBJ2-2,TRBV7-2,CASSSLAGGRAGELFF
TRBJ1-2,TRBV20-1,CSARKVLGGYTF
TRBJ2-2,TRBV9,CASSPTWNTGELFF